This TCR beta chain was recovered during a study of T cell responses to AZD1222 COVID-19 vaccine. Concerning this clone itself: The antigen remains undetermined.

Between the trimmed V and J ends, which lost 2 bases and 3 bases, there was a span of 5 bases. The V gene's germline CDR1 is SGHRS and CDR2 YFSETQ. The CDR3 loop spans 12 amino acids. Findings and caveats of the study: There were mostly white British donors and more females than males, and clonal diversity was possibly underestimated. Compared with day 0, the breadth and depth of the Spike-specific TCR repertoire rose significantly after two doses of AZD1222.

Measured with immunoSEQ multiplex PCR; TCRdb has only the in-frame clones, and not every one. The sample shows more than 80,000 clones, 80% to 95% of them seen only once. Source: peripheral blood, taken 28 days after the second AZD1222 dose. This clonotype was obtained from an adult who received the AZD1222 COVID-19 vaccine. The genes are TRBV5-1 and TRBJ1-1; D gene unclear. CDR3 amino acids: CASSLRDTEAFF. The CDR3 DNA follows: TGCGCCAGCAGCTTACGGGACACTGAAGCTTTCTTT.